This T cell receptor (beta chain) was captured by sequencing in a study of cytomegalovirus exposure and HLA in healthy donors. Study information: The platform used for the 100 to 150 validation repertoires matched that of the roughly 670 first-cohort repertoires, a later analysis reported. The study's findings and limits: Most observed TCR sequences were rare, whereas some public TCRs were detected in many donors. Subsequent analysis revealed that first-cohort TCR clusters tended to co-occur in the 130 or so validation repertoires.

This clone has more than one count but fewer than ten. Its target is unknown. V lost 6 bases to trimming and J lost 4 bases, with 9 bases between them. The CDR3 has 12 residues. CDR1 is SNHLY, CDR2 FYNNEI, per germline. Separation from the roughly 700-subject first cohort characterized the roughly 110-subject validation cohort, to which the donors belonged. The data were produced by immunoSEQ multiplex PCR, yet TCRdb's version contains in-frame clones alone and is incomplete. The data show 200,000 or so clones, around four fifths seen once. The sequence came from a woman between 18 and 29 years old in good health and CMV-seronegative. The chain employs TRBV2 and TRBJ1-2; possibly TRBD1 for D (5 bases). Source material: PBMCs. This CDR3 reads CASSRQSYGYTF. The CDR3, as DNA: TGTGCCAGCAGCAGACAGAGCTATGGCTACACCTTC.